The text below deals with one TCR beta chain. This sample is part of a study of cytomegalovirus exposure and HLA in healthy donors. CDR1 and CDR2 from the germline V gene are SGHVS and FQNEAQ. The CDR3 sequence is 14 residues long. Trimming took off 3 bases at V and 6 bases at J, with 9 bases between the two ends. This PCR relied on a set of 60 Vbeta primers and 13 Jbeta primers. Sequencing was performed with immunoSEQ multiplex PCR; in TCRdb, only in-frame clones are kept and a portion is missing. Of 180,000 or so clones in the sample, 80% to 90% were seen once. The sample taken for sequencing was PBMCs. The V call is TRBV7-8, the J call TRBJ1-6; possibly TRBD1 for D (5 bases). The TCR was taken from a woman under 30 in good health and CMV-seropositive. This chain's CDR3 is CASSFGALNSPLHF. CDR3 sequence (DNA): TGTGCCAGCAGCTTTGGGGCGCTTAATTCACCCCTCCACTTT.